This TCR beta chain appears in the sequencing data of a study of cytomegalovirus exposure and HLA in healthy donors. CDR1 is GTSNPN, CDR2 SVGIG, per germline (reference sequence). V shed 3 bases, J shed 4 bases, and the junction held 8 bases outside the gene matches. This CDR3 is built from 14 residues. Researchers ran the PCR with 60 Vbeta and 13 Jbeta primers. Data came from immunoSEQ multiplex PCR; TCRdb stores just in-frame clones and leaves some out. Of 150,000 to 200,000 clones detected, roughly 78% appear once; the ten largest clones hold 0.6% to 0.7%. Sequenced input: PBMCs. The rearrangement uses TRBV30 and TRBJ2-5, with 7 bases matching TRBD1. This TCR derives from a boy aged 10-17 years in good health and CMV-seronegative. This CDR3 reads CAWSAGGIGETQYF. The CDR3 nucleotides are TGTGCCTGGAGCGCAGGGGGTATTGGAGAGACCCAGTACTTC.